This T cell receptor beta chain was profiled in a study of radiotherapy plus CTLA-4 blockade in lung cancer (dated by TCRdb to 2016 to 2018). Regarding the research as a whole: Among enrolled patients, 18% had an objective response and 31% reached disease control.

Points the paper makes about the study in general: After treatment with radiotherapy and ipilimumab, TCR clones that came from tumors expanded in the peripheral blood. Increased serum interferon-beta after radiation, together with early dynamic changes in blood T cell clones, were reported to be the strongest predictors of response.

Details on this clone: Its cognate antigen has yet to be identified. The sample holds no much larger clone one base away, and base qualities are not on file.

The library relied on the immunoSEQ multiplex PCR assay. What TCRdb holds here is the immuneACCESS table cut down to in-frame rearrangements. Part of the clones is not present; checked against another copy, under half of the missing clones reflect an unresolved V gene, and the others are unexplained. The sample yields roughly 50,000 clones; 70% to 90% were counted once. The ten largest clones add up to 4% to 5.5% of the sample. The study evaluated CTLA-4 blockade (ipilimumab) given together with focal radiation therapy in patients who had chemo-refractory metastatic non-small-cell lung cancer. Including cysteine and phenylalanine, the CDR3 has 13 amino acids. This entry keeps only the CDR3 DNA: 39 bases, framed from base 1. Deletion took 10 bases off V and 4 bases off J, with a span of 16 bases between the germline ends. For CDR1 and CDR2, the germline V gene lists SGHTA and FQGTGA.

This sample comprised peripheral blood, obtained from a patient treated with radiotherapy plus ipilimumab. Rearrangement joined TRBV7-3 to TRBJ1-1; matching of 6 bases hints at TRBD1 as the D gene. This clonotype was sampled from a human donor with non-small cell lung cancer whose response to radiotherapy plus ipilimumab could not be evaluated. This receptor carries the CDR3 CANRVPEGTEAFF. The base sequence is TGTGCCAACAGGGTCCCGGAGGGCACTGAAGCTTTCTTT.